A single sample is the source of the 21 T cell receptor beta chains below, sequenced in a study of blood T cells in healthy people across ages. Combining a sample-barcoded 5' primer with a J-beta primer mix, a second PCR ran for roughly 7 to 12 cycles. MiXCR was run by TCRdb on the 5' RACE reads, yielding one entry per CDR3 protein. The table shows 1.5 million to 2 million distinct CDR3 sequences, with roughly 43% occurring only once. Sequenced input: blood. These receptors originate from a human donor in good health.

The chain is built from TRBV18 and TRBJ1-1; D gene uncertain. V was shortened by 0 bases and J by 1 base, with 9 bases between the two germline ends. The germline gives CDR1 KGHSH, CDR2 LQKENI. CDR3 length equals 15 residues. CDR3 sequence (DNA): TGTGCCAGCTCACCACCCCGGGCCCGGAACACTGAAGCTTTCTTT. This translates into CASSPPRARNTEAFF.

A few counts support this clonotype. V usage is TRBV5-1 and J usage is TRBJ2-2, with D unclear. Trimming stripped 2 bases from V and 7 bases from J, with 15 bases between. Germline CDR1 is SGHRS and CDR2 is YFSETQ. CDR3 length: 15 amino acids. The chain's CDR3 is CASSLLRRNHGELFF. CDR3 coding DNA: TGCGCCAGCAGCTTATTACGAAGGAACCACGGGGAGCTGTTTTTT.

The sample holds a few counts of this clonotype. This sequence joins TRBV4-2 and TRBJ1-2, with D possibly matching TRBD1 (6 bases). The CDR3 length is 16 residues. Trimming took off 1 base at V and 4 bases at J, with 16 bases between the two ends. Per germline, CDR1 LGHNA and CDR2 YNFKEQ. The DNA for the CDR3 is TGTGCCAGCAGCCAAGGCGGGGGCAGGGGAATCTATGGCTACACCTTC. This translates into CASSQGGGRGIYGYTF.

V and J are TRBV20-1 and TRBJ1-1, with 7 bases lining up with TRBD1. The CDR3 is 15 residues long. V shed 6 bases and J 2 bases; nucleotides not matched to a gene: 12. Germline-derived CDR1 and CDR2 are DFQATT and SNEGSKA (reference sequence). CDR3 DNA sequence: TGCAGTGCGGCCAGACTCGACAGGGCTAACACTGAAGCTTTCTTT. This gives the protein CSAARLDRANTEAFF.

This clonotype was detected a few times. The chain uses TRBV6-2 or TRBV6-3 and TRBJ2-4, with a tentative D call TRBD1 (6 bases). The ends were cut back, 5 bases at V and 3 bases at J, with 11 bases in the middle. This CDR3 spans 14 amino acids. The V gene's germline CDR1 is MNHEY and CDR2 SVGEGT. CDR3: CASSHRVDKNIQYF. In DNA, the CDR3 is TGTGCCAGCAGTCACAGGGTTGACAAAAACATTCAGTACTTC.

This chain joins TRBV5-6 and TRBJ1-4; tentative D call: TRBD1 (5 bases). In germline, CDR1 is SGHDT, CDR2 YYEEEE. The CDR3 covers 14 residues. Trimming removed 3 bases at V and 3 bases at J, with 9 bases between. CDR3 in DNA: TGTGCCAGCAGCTGGGGCAGCGCTAATGAAAAACTGTTTTTT. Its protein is CASSWGSANEKLFF.

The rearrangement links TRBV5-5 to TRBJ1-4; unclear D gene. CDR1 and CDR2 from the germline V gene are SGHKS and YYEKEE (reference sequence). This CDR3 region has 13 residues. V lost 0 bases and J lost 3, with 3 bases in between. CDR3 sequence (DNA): TGTGCCAGCAGCTTGGCTTCTAATGAAAAACTGTTTTTT. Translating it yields CASSLASNEKLFF.

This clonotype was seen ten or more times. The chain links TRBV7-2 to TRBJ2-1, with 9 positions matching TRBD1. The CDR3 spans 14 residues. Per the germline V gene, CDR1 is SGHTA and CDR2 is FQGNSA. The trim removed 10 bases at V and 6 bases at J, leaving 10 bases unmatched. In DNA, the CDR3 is TGTGCCACTCGCCGGGACAGGGTTCGCAATGAGCAGTTCTTC. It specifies CATRRDRVRNEQFF.

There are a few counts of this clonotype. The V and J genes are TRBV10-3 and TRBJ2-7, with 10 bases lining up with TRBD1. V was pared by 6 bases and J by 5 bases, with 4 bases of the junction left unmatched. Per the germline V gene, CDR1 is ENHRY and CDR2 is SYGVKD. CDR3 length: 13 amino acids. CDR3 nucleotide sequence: TGTGCCATCAGGCCCGGGACAGGGGACGAGCAGTACTTC. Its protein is CAIRPGTGDEQYF.

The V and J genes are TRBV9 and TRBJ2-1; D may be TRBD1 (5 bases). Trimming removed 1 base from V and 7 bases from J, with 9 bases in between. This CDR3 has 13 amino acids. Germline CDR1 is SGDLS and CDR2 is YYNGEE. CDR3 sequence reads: CASSVRGMNEQFF. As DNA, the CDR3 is TGTGCCAGCAGCGTAAGGGGAATGAATGAGCAGTTCTTC.

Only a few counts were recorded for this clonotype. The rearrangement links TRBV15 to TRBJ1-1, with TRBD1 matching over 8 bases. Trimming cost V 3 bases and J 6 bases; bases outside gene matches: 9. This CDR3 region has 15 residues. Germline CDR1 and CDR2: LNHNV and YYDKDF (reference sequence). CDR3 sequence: CATSRLDRGQAEAFF. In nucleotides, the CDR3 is TGTGCCACCAGCAGGTTAGACAGGGGTCAAGCTGAAGCTTTCTTT.

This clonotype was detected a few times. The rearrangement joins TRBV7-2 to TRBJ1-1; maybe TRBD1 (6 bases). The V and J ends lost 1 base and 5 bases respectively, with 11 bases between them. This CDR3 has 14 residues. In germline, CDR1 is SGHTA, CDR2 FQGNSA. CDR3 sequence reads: CASSLGGGETEAFF. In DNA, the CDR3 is TGTGCCAGCAGCTTAGGAGGGGGAGAGACTGAAGCTTTCTTT.

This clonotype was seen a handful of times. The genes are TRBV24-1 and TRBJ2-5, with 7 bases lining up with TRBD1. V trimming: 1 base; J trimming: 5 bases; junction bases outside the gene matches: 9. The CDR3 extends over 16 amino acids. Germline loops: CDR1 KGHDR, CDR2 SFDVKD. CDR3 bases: TGTGCCACCAGTGATTTCTTTAGGGGGCTTGGGGAGACCCAGTACTTC. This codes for CATSDFFRGLGETQYF.

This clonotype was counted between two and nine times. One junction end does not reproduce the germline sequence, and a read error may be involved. The CDR3 nucleotides are TGCGCCAGCAGTCAAGGAAGTGGAAGCTCCTACGAGCAGTACTTC. Its protein product is CASSQGSGSSYEQYF. The V and J genes are TRBV4-1 and TRBJ2-7, with D uncertain. CDR1 and CDR2 (germline): MGHRA, YSYEKL. CDR3 length: 15 residues.

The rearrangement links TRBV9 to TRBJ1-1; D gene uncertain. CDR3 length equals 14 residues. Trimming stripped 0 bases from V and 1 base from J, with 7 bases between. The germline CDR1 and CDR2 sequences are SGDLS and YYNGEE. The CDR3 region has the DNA TGTGCCAGCAGCGTAGGGAGCCAGAACACTGAAGCTTTCTTT. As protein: CASSVGSQNTEAFF.

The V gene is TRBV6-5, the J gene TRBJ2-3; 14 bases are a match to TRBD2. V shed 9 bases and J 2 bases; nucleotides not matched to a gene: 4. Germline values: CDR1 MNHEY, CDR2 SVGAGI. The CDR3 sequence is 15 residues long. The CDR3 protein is CASGLAGGPTDTQYF. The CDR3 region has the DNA TGTGCCAGTGGACTAGCGGGGGGCCCCACAGATACGCAGTATTTT.

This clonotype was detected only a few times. Written as DNA, the CDR3 is TGCAGCGTTGGGACTAGCGGGGGGGCTAAGGAGACCCAGTACTTC. Protein: CSVGTSGGAKETQYF. The rearrangement uses TRBV29-1 and TRBJ2-5; the match to TRBD2 covers 15 bases. This CDR3 is 15 amino acids long. Germline values: CDR1 SQVTM, CDR2 ANQGSEA. After removal of 4 bases from V and 5 bases from J, the junction contained 5 bases not matched to a gene. Together with reference TRBV29-1 and TRBJ2-5, the CDR3 gives the full variable domain: SAVISQKPSRDICQRGTSLTIQCQVDSQVTMMFWYRQQPGQSLTLIATANQGSEATYESGFVIDKFPISRPNLTFSTLTVSNMSPEDSSIYLCSVGTSGGAKETQYFGPGTRLLVL.

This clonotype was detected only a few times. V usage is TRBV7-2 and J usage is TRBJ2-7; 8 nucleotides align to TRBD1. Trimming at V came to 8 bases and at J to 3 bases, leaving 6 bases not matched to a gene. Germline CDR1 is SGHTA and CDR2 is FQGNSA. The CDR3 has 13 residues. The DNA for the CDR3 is TGTGCCAGCGGGACAGGTTTCTACTACGAGCAGTACTTC. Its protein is CASGTGFYYEQYF.

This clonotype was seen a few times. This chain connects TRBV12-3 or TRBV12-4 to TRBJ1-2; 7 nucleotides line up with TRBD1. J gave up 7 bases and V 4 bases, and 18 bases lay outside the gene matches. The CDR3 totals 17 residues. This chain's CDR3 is CASSSAIYRGSESGYTF. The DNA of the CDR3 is TGTGCCAGCAGTTCGGCTATATACAGGGGTTCCGAATCTGGCTACACCTTC.

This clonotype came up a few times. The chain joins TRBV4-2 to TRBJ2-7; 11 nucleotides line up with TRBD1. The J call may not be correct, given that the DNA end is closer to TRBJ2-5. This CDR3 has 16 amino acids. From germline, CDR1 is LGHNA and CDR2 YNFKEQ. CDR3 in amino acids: CASSQVGTGGGETQYF. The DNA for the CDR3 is TGTGCCAGCAGCCAAGTAGGGACAGGGGGGGGAGAGACCCAGTACTTC.

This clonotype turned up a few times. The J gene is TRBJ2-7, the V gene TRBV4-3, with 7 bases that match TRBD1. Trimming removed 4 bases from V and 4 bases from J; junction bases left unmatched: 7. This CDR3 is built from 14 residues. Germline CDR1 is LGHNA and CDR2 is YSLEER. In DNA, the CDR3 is TGCGCCAGCAGCCGCCAACAGGGGCCTTACGAGCAGTACTTC. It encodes CASSRQQGPYEQYF.